The T cell receptor beta chain described here comes from a study of blood T cell repertoires in COVID-19. At the level of the study: Italy, Spain and the United States were the sources of the convalescent and acute COVID-19 samples. The analysed material was cDNA or gDNA that came from T cells, B-cell-depleted T cells, or PBMCs.

CDR3 length equals 16 residues. With 4 bases clipped from V and 9 bases from J, the junction kept 11 bases outside the gene matches. Germline CDR1 is SGHRS and CDR2 is YFSETQ. Original processing notes: Using reference gene primer amplification, nucleated cell counts were estimated. Here immunoSEQ multiplex PCR was the method, and the copy in TCRdb shows in-frame clones only, minus some. The D gene and trimming were derived from the DNA, and the V and J assignments and clone size from that table. The sample includes about 41,000 clones, around 82% of them seen just once. This chain uses TRBV5-1 with TRBJ2-1, with 12 bases lining up with TRBD2. The sample was peripheral blood. The receptor's source is a woman older than 75 with active or convalescent COVID-19. CDR3 sequence: CASSETSGSSGTEQFF. The CDR3 DNA reads TGCGCCAGCAGCGAGACTAGCGGGAGCTCTGGGACTGAGCAGTTCTTC.